The 19 T cell receptor beta chains in this list originate from one sample, sequenced in a study of blood T cell repertoires in COVID-19. The data were produced by immunoSEQ multiplex PCR, yet TCRdb's version contains in-frame clones alone and is incomplete. This table has roughly 130,000 clones, roughly four fifths appearing once. The sample was peripheral blood. The receptors were sampled from a man older than 75 with acute or convalescent COVID-19.

This clone has only one observation. The chain combines TRBV3-1 (or the pseudogene TRBV3-2) with TRBJ2-2; 10 bases agree with TRBD2. With V trimmed by 0 bases and J by 7 bases, 8 bases remained unmatched. Per germline, CDR1 LGHDT and CDR2 YNNKEL (reference sequence). The CDR3 covers 17 residues. Written as DNA, the CDR3 is TGTGCCAGCAGCCAAGATCGCGCTAGCGGGGGATTCGGGGAGCTGTTTTTT. Amino acid sequence: CASSQDRASGGFGELFF.

This chain links TRBV21-1 with TRBJ2-5; the DNA was not used to check the table's D call, TRBD1. TRBV21-1 is a listed pseudogene. The CDR3 is made up of 16 amino acids. CDR3 region: CASSNPPGTGQETQYF. The CDR3 coding sequence is TGTGCCAGCAGTAACCCCCCCGGGACAGGACAAGAGACCCAGTACTTC.

The chain links TRBV18 to TRBJ1-1, with TRBD1 as a possible D gene (6 bases). V gave up 4 bases and J gave up 6 bases, with 9 bases separating them. Germline V CDR1 and CDR2: KGHSH, LQKENI. The CDR3 sequence is 12 residues long. Here the CDR3 DNA reads TGTGCCAGCTCACAAACAGGGCCTGAAGCTTTCTTT. Translating gives CASSQTGPEAFF.

The J gene is TRBJ1-1, the V gene TRBV28; D is uncertain. Germline V gene data show CDR1 as MDHEN and CDR2 as SYDVKM. Trimming stripped 8 bases from V and 7 bases from J, with 11 bases between. The CDR3 runs 11 residues. CDR3 DNA: TGTGCCAGCTCCGGGATTATTGAAGCTTTCTTT. This encodes CASSGIIEAFF. Variable domain in full (rest from reference TRBV28 and TRBJ1-1): DVKVTQSSRYLVKRTGEKVFLECVQDMDHENMFWYRQDPGLGLRLIYFSYDVKMKEKGDIPEGYSVSREKKERFSLILESASTNQTSMYLCASSGIIEAFFGQGTRLTVV.

The chain combines TRBV5-1 with TRBJ2-7, with 7 bases lining up with TRBD2. CDR3 length: 15 residues. Per germline, CDR1 SGHRS and CDR2 YFSETQ. J lost 3 bases, V lost 0 bases, and 6 bases had no gene match. CDR3 nucleotide sequence: TGCGCCAGCAGCTTGGCCACGGGAGGCGTCTACGAGCAGTACTTC. It is translated as CASSLATGGVYEQYF.

The V gene is TRBV19, the J gene TRBJ2-6; 8 bases agree with TRBD1. With V trimmed by 3 bases and J by 6 bases, 7 bases remained unmatched. The CDR3 totals 16 residues. CDR1 and CDR2 from the germline V gene are LNHDA and SQIVND (reference sequence). CDR3 sequence reads: CASSIGQGLLANVLTF. The CDR3 DNA sequence: TGTGCCAGTAGTATCGGACAGGGTCTTTTGGCCAACGTCCTGACTTTC.

This clone was seen more than once but under ten times. The chain has TRBV6-2 or TRBV6-3 and TRBJ2-7; tentative D call: TRBD1 (7 bases). Germline V gene lookup returns CDR1 MNHEY and CDR2 SVGEGT. V was shortened by 2 bases and J by 2 bases, with 13 bases between the two germline ends. The CDR3 has 15 residues. The CDR3 DNA follows: TGTGCCAGCAGTTACCAGGCAGGGGGGCCCTACGAGCAGTACTTC. Its translation is CASSYQAGGPYEQYF.

This chain uses TRBV6-5 with TRBJ2-2; possibly TRBD1 for D (6 bases). The length of the CDR3 is 15 residues. V was shortened by 2 bases and J by 4 bases, with 11 bases between the two germline ends. Germline V gene sequence: CDR1 MNHEY, CDR2 SVGAGI. In DNA form, the CDR3 reads TGTGCCAGCAGTTACCTTTCAGGGGTCACCGGGGAGCTGTTTTTT. It is translated as CASSYLSGVTGELFF.

This chain uses TRBV7-9 with TRBJ2-2, with D perhaps matching TRBD2 (6 bases). The CDR3 sequence is 14 residues long. V dropped 5 bases and J dropped 7 bases, with 14 bases sitting between them. CDR1 SEHNR and CDR2 FQNEAQ come from the germline V gene (reference sequence). In DNA form, the CDR3 reads TGTGCCAGCAGCGCGACTGGGGGGATCGGGGAGCTGTTTTTT. This translates into CASSATGGIGELFF. Complete variable domain (other parts from reference TRBV7-9 and TRBJ2-2): DTGVSQNPRHKITKRGQNVTFRCDPISEHNRLYWYRQTLGQGPEFLTYFQNEAQLEKSRLLSDRFSAERPKGSFSTLEIQRTEQGDSAMYLCASSATGGIGELFFGEGSRLTVL.

The rearrangement uses TRBV2 and TRBJ1-1; unclear D gene. Germline CDR1 is SNHLY and CDR2 is FYNNEI. CDR3 length: 13 amino acids. Trimming stripped 3 bases from V and 6 bases from J, with 11 bases between. CDR3 amino acids: CASSDSYFAEAFF. Here the CDR3 DNA reads TGTGCCAGCAGTGATTCCTATTTCGCTGAAGCTTTCTTT. Full variable domain (rest looked up from reference TRBV2 and TRBJ1-1): EPEVTQTPSHQVTQMGQEVILRCVPISNHLYFYWYRQILGQKVEFLVSFYNNEISEKSEIFDDQFSVERPDGSNFTLKIRSTKLEDSAMYFCASSDSYFAEAFFGQGTRLTVV.

Details on this clone: An end of the junction differs from the germline gene, which may be a read error. The chain uses TRBV29-1 and TRBJ2-5; possibly TRBD2 for D (6 bases). CDR3 length: 13 residues. From germline, CDR1 is SQVTM and CDR2 ANQGSEA. The CDR3, as DNA: TGCAGCGTAGAAGGGGACTTCCAAGAGACCCAGTACTTC. It encodes CSVEGDFQETQYF.

For this clone: The same CDR3 also results from other DNA sequences found in this sample. The J gene is TRBJ2-7, the V gene TRBV27; D is perhaps TRBD2 (6 bases). Germline-derived CDR1 and CDR2 are MNHEY and SMNVEV (reference sequence). This CDR3 spans 13 amino acids. V was shortened by 6 bases and J by 1 base, with 10 bases between the two germline ends. The chain's CDR3 is CASRGTGSYEQYF. CDR3 coding DNA: TGTGCCAGCAGGGGGACTGGTTCCTACGAGCAGTACTTC.

The gene calls are TRBV5-6 and TRBJ2-4, with D possibly being TRBD1 (6 bases). The CDR3 is made up of 16 amino acids. Trimming took 4 bases from V and 0 from J, leaving 14 bases between them. CDR1 SGHDT and CDR2 YYEEEE come from the germline V gene. DNA for the CDR3: TGTGCCAGCAGCGCAATTCAGGGGCGAGCCAAAAACATTCAGTACTTC. Its translation is CASSAIQGRAKNIQYF.

This chain joins TRBV4-3 and TRBJ2-7, with TRBD1 matching over 11 bases. There are 16 residues in the CDR3. V shed 1 base, J shed 3 bases, and the junction held 5 bases outside the gene matches. Germline V gene lookup returns CDR1 LGHNA and CDR2 YSLEER. CDR3 DNA: TGCGCCAGCAGCCAAGGGACAGGGGGCGCTGTCTACGAGCAGTACTTC. It yields the protein CASSQGTGGAVYEQYF.

The J gene is TRBJ2-2, the V gene TRBV7-2; 7 positions match TRBD1. The V gene's germline CDR1 is SGHTA and CDR2 FQGNSA. This CDR3 is built from 16 residues. Trimming at V came to 1 base and at J to 4 bases, leaving 6 bases not matched to a gene. CDR3 DNA: TGTGCCAGCAGCTTAGATGGGACAGCTCTCACCGGGGAGCTGTTTTTT. Translation: CASSLDGTALTGELFF.

The rearrangement links TRBV5-1 to TRBJ2-3; TRBD2 is a possible D gene (5 bases). With 0 bases removed from V and 2 bases from J, the gap between germline ends came to 10 bases. Germline V gene lookup returns CDR1 SGHRS and CDR2 YFSETQ. The CDR3 has 15 residues. The CDR3, as DNA: TGCGCCAGCAGCTTGGCAGCGGAGAACACAGATACGCAGTATTTT. Its translation is CASSLAAENTDTQYF.

This clone turned up a few times. The chain uses TRBV18 and TRBJ1-5; D remains unclear. Germline V gene lookup returns CDR1 KGHSH and CDR2 LQKENI. The CDR3 is 14 residues long. V was cut by 4 bases and J by 1 base, with 8 bases left in between. The CDR3 region has the DNA TGTGCCAGCTCACAATCCGGGAGCAATCAGCCCCAGCATTTT. Amino acid sequence: CASSQSGSNQPQHF.

This chain joins TRBV19 and TRBJ2-1, with 7 nucleotides matching TRBD1. Germline CDR1 reads LNHDA; CDR2 reads SQIVND (reference sequence). This CDR3 region has 13 residues. The V gene end was trimmed by 6 bases and the J gene end by 4 bases; junction bases not matched to a gene: 3. CDR3 DNA: TGTGCCAGTAGCCCGACAGGGTACAATGAGCAGTTCTTC. This codes for CASSPTGYNEQFF.

The chain employs TRBV20-1 and TRBJ1-4; weak D call: TRBD1 (6 bases). The CDR3 has 14 residues. Germline loops: CDR1 DFQATT, CDR2 SNEGSKA (reference sequence). V was trimmed by 3 bases and J by 8 bases, leaving 16 bases between them. The CDR3 spells CSASLQGMREKLFF. For the CDR3, the DNA is TGCAGTGCTAGTCTTCAGGGGATGAGGGAAAAACTGTTTTTT.